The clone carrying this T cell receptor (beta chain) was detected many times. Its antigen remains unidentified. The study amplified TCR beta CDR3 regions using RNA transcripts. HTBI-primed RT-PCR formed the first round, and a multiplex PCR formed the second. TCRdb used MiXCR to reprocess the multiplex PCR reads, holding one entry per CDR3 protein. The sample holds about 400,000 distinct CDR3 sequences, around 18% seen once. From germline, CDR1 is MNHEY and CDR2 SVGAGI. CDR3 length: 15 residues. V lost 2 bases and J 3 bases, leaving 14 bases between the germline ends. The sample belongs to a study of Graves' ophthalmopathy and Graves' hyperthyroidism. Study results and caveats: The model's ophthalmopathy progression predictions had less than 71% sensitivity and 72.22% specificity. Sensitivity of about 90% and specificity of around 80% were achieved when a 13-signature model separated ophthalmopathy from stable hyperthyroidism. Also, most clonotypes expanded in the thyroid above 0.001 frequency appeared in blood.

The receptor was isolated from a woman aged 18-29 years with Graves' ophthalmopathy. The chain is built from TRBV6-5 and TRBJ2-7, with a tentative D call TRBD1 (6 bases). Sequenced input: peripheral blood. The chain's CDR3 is CASSYRVEGVYEQYF. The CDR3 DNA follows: TGTGCCAGCAGTTACAGGGTAGAGGGGGTCTACGAGCAGTACTTC.